One and the same sample provided the 14 T cell receptor beta chains below, sequenced in a study of cytomegalovirus exposure and HLA in healthy donors. Researchers ran the PCR with 60 Vbeta and 13 Jbeta primers. The data were produced by immunoSEQ multiplex PCR, yet TCRdb's version contains in-frame clones alone and is incomplete. The table has roughly 86,000 clones, about three fifths seen once. Sequenced input: PBMCs. Receptors originate from a man aged 25-45 years in good health and CMV-seronegative.

The chain employs TRBV28 and TRBJ2-1; maybe TRBD2 (6 bases). The CDR3 is 15 amino acids. Per germline, CDR1 MDHEN and CDR2 SYDVKM. With 6 bases removed from V and 7 bases from J, the gap between germline ends came to 19 bases. This chain's CDR3 is CASSFEGGPWNEQFF. In nucleotides, the CDR3 is TGTGCCAGCAGCTTTGAGGGAGGCCCGTGGAATGAGCAGTTCTTC.

This clone has just one count. V usage is TRBV7-9 and J usage is TRBJ2-1; D is undetermined. The V end was cut by 0 bases, the J end by 2 bases, with 11 bases between. The CDR3 covers 16 residues. Looked up from germline, CDR1 is SEHNR and CDR2 is FQNEAQ (reference sequence). The DNA for the CDR3 is TGTGCCAGCAGCTTAGCGGATTCGGCGGCCTACAATGAGCAGTTCTTC. It translates to CASSLADSAAYNEQFF.

V is TRBV10-2 and J is TRBJ2-7, with 8 bases fitting TRBD2. In germline, CDR1 is WSHSY, CDR2 SAAADI. After removal of 6 bases from V and 6 bases from J, the junction contained 7 bases not matched to a gene. The CDR3 is 13 amino acids. CDR3 in DNA: TGCGCCAGCAGGACCCCGGGGGGGGGCGAGCAGTACTTC. It encodes CASRTPGGGEQYF.

The J gene is TRBJ1-5, the V gene TRBV2; possible D gene TRBD1, 5 bases. Looked up from germline, CDR1 is SNHLY and CDR2 is FYNNEI. The CDR3 has 15 amino acids. Trimming removed 6 bases from V and 4 bases from J, with 16 bases in between. DNA of the CDR3: TGTGCCAGCAGGCCGCCCGGACAAGCAAATCAGCCCCAGCATTTT. Translation: CASRPPGQANQPQHF.

V usage is TRBV18 and J usage is TRBJ2-5; tentatively, D is TRBD2 (5 bases). The CDR3 runs 14 residues. From germline, CDR1 is KGHSH and CDR2 LQKENI. V was shortened by 2 bases and J by 5 bases, with 12 bases between the two germline ends. The CDR3: CASSPEGWRETQYF. The CDR3 DNA reads as TGTGCCAGCTCACCAGAGGGCTGGAGGGAGACCCAGTACTTC.

J is TRBJ1-1 and V is TRBV6-5; D remains unclear. V lost 2 bases and J lost 6, with 4 bases in between. This CDR3 region has 11 residues. Looked up from germline, CDR1 is MNHEY and CDR2 is SVGAGI. CDR3 sequence: CASSYVAEAFF. As DNA, the CDR3 is TGTGCCAGCAGTTACGTAGCTGAAGCTTTCTTT.

The genes are TRBV4-3 and TRBJ2-7; weak D call: TRBD1 (5 bases). The CDR3 totals 15 residues. Germline CDR1 LGHNA, CDR2 YSLEER. V was pared by 0 bases and J by 2 bases, with 11 bases between. The CDR3 coding sequence is TGCGCCAGCAGCCAAGAGCTCAGGGCCGCCTACGAGCAGTACTTC. The encoded protein is CASSQELRAAYEQYF.

CDR3 bases: TGTGCCAGCAGTTCCCGGGACAGGGGCTTCTACGAGCAGTACTTC. This gives the protein CASSSRDRGFYEQYF. The chain joins TRBV6-1 to TRBJ2-5; 10 positions match TRBD1. The J call may be in error: the DNA end matches TRBJ2-7 better. The CDR3 extends over 15 amino acids. CDR1 is MNHNS, CDR2 SASEGT, per germline.

The sample holds one count of this clone. This rearrangement joins TRBV28 to TRBJ1-5; TRBD1 agrees at 7 bases. The CDR3 is made up of 17 amino acids. The V gene end was trimmed by 5 bases and the J gene end by 0 bases; junction bases not matched to a gene: 10. CDR1 is MDHEN and CDR2 is SYDVKM in the germline V gene. The chain's CDR3 is CASSERDRAFSNQPQHF. The CDR3, as DNA: TGTGCCAGCAGTGAACGGGACAGAGCCTTTAGCAATCAGCCCCAGCATTTT.

Written as DNA, the CDR3 is TGCGCCGGACGAAGAGGACTAGCGGAAGAGACCCAGTACTTC. Residues: CAGRRGLAEETQYF. The chain couples TRBV5-1 to TRBJ2-5; 10 nucleotides line up with TRBD2. Germline lookup yields CDR1 SGHRS and CDR2 YFSETQ. With V trimmed by 10 bases and J by 3 bases, 9 bases remained unmatched. The CDR3 has 14 residues.

The chain couples TRBV7-9 to TRBJ1-6; D call uncertain. In germline, CDR1 is SEHNR, CDR2 FQNEAQ (reference sequence). The V and J ends lost 0 bases and 7 bases respectively, with 4 bases between them. The CDR3 has 13 amino acids. CDR3 residues: CASSLAENSPLHF. The DNA for the CDR3 is TGTGCCAGCAGCTTAGCAGAGAATTCACCCCTCCACTTT.

This clone was seen repeatedly, ten times or more. This chain links TRBV23-1 with TRBJ1-6; D is unresolved. TRBV23-1 is an ORF for which the function is uncertain. This CDR3 spans 19 amino acids. Trimming shortened V by 0 bases and J by 0 bases, and 15 bases separated the two germline ends. Here the CDR3 reads CASSQSRPPLGSYNSPLHF. The CDR3 DNA is TGCGCCAGCAGTCAATCGCGGCCCCCCTTAGGCTCCTATAATTCACCCCTCCACTTT.

The chain's CDR3 is CASSRHREGSYEQYF. In DNA form, the CDR3 reads TGTGCCAGCAGCCGTCACAGGGAAGGGTCCTACGAGCAGTACTTC. J is TRBJ2-7 and V is TRBV6-5; D might be TRBD1 (6 bases). The CDR3 has 15 amino acids. Germline V gives CDR1 MNHEY, CDR2 SVGAGI. V was cut by 6 bases and J by 1 base, with 16 bases left in between.

The rearrangement links TRBV4-2 to TRBJ1-2; 7 nucleotides agree with TRBD1. The V gene's germline CDR1 is LGHNA and CDR2 YNFKEQ. The CDR3 extends over 15 amino acids. V lost 4 bases to trimming and J lost 4 bases; unmatched junction nucleotides: 9. DNA for the CDR3: TGTGCCAGCAGCCCTAACAGGGGAAGTGGCTATGGCTACACCTTC. Translated, it gives CASSPNRGSGYGYTF.